Shown below are 2 T cell receptor beta chains from a single sample sequenced in a study of T cells in Graves' hyperthyroidism and ophthalmopathy. Amplified TCR beta CDR3 regions came from RNA transcripts. HTBI primers drove first-round RT-PCR of the TCR CDR3. MiXCR, run by TCRdb on the multiplex PCR reads, gives a single entry per CDR3 protein. The sample lists 350,000 or so distinct CDR3 sequences, roughly 20% occurring once. The sequenced material came from blood. These receptors all stem from a woman aged 40 to 55 with Graves' ophthalmopathy.

The table lists this clonotype with a few counts. J is TRBJ1-1 and V is TRBV5-1; 7 bases align to TRBD1. The CDR3 extends over 14 amino acids. CDR1 is SGHRS and CDR2 is YFSETQ in the germline V gene. The junction had 5 bases not matched to a gene; V was cut back by 5 bases and J by 1 base. The CDR3 region has the DNA TGCGCCAGCAGGAAGACAGGGCCGAACACTGAAGCTTTCTTT. This encodes CASRKTGPNTEAFF.

The V gene is TRBV7-2, the J gene TRBJ2-7; the D gene could be TRBD1 or TRBD2 (7 bases each). Trimming removed 2 bases at V and 5 bases at J, with 16 bases between. This CDR3 contains 15 residues. CDR1 is SGHTA, CDR2 FQGNSA, per germline. CDR3 loop: CASSLRRQGGHEQYF. The CDR3 coding sequence is TGTGCCAGCAGCTTACGTCGGCAGGGGGGGCACGAGCAGTACTTC.